This is a list of T cell receptor beta chains from one sample in a study of T cells in Graves' hyperthyroidism and ophthalmopathy. TCRdb re-called the multiplex PCR reads through MiXCR, storing one row per CDR3 protein. This sample has around 420,000 distinct CDR3 sequences; around 13% occur once, and the top ten carry about 5%. Input material: blood. Source of these receptors: a woman aged 18-30 years with Graves' hyperthyroidism. The CDR3 runs from the conserved cysteine through the conserved F or W. Each record gives: J gene, D gene, V gene, clone size, CDR3 protein, CDR3 DNA. D genes are given only for firm matches. Not every row has a clone size; where given, it reads once, few, many or a size class.

>TRBJ2-3|-|TRBV20-1|many
CSARSLADPWDTQYF
TGCAGTGCTAGAAGCCTGGCCGACCCCTGGGATACGCAGTATTTT
>TRBJ2-7|-|TRBV25-1|-
CASTATSYEQYF
TGTGCCAGCACGGCAACGTCCTACGAGCAGTACTTC
>TRBJ2-3|TRBD2|TRBV30|many
CAWSGLAGDTQYF
TGTGCCTGGAGTGGACTAGCGGGGGATACGCAGTATTTT
>TRBJ2-7|TRBD2|TRBV7-9|-
CASSPGLAGGPTTYEQYF
TGTGCCAGCAGCCCAGGACTAGCGGGAGGGCCTACAACCTACGAGCAGTACTTC
>TRBJ1-1|-|TRBV12-3/TRBV12-4|many
CASSRQPLSAAFF
TGTGCCAGCAGCCGCCAGCCTTTATCTGCTGCTTTCTTT
>TRBJ1-2|-|TRBV20-1|many
CSARPREGGVYGYTF
TGCAGTGCTAGACCCCGGGAGGGGGGTGTCTATGGCTACACCTTC
>TRBJ2-7|-|TRBV2|-
CASSVGWRGFNEQYF
TGTGCCAGCAGTGTTGGTTGGAGGGGGTTTAACGAGCAGTACTTC
>TRBJ2-7|TRBD1|TRBV6-1|many
CASSRGQGAYEQYF
TGTGCCAGCAGCAGGGGACAGGGCGCCTACGAGCAGTACTTC
>TRBJ2-3|-|TRBV3-1|many
CASSQGGWGGDTQYF
TGTGCCAGCAGCCAAGGCGGGTGGGGTGGAGATACGCAGTATTTT
>TRBJ1-4|-|TRBV18|many
CASVRSTNEKLFF
TGTGCCAGCGTCCGATCAACTAATGAAAAACTGTTTTTT
>TRBJ1-1|TRBD1|TRBV12-3/TRBV12-4|many
CASRQPGGTEAFF
TGTGCCAGCAGACAACCAGGGGGCACTGAAGCTTTCTTT
>TRBJ2-3|-|TRBV6-6|many
CASSYGAGYTDTQYF
TGTGCCAGCAGTTACGGGGCGGGATATACAGATACGCAGTATTTT
>TRBJ2-1|TRBD2|TRBV28|many
CASIRASGIRSYNEQFF
TGTGCCAGCATTCGGGCTAGCGGAATACGCTCCTACAATGAGCAGTTCTTC
>TRBJ1-4|-|TRBV12-3/TRBV12-4|few
CASSFRDILGKLFF
TGTGCCAGCAGTTTTAGGGACATTCTGGGGAAACTGTTTTTT
>TRBJ1-2|-|TRBV7-2|few
CASRQIRPGTDYGYTF
TGTGCCAGCAGACAAATCCGCCCCGGGACGGACTATGGCTACACCTTC
>TRBJ2-7|TRBD2|TRBV7-2|-
CASSFFGLDREQYF
TGTGCCAGCAGCTTTTTTGGACTAGATCGCGAGCAGTACTTC
>TRBJ1-1|-|TRBV7-6|many
CASSLGRGGRNTEAFF
TGTGCCAGCAGCTTAGGACGGGGAGGGAGGAACACTGAAGCTTTCTTT
>TRBJ1-1|-|TRBV6-2/TRBV6-3|many
CASRWTDRSEAFF
TGTGCCAGCAGGTGGACAGACCGATCTGAAGCTTTCTTT
>TRBJ2-7|-|TRBV6-6|few
CASSYSKVGGYEQYF
TGTGCCAGCAGTTACTCGAAGGTAGGCGGCTACGAGCAGTACTTC
>TRBJ1-1|-|TRBV6-2/TRBV6-3|many
CASRPGVLNTEAFF
TGTGCCAGCAGGCCTGGGGTTCTGAACACTGAAGCTTTCTTT
>TRBJ2-7|-|TRBV4-2|few
CASSQRLDYEQYF
TGTGCCAGCAGCCAAAGACTAGATTACGAGCAGTACTTC
>TRBJ1-1|-|TRBV6-1|many
CASSEIVREAEAFF
TGTGCCAGCAGTGAAATTGTCAGGGAAGCCGAAGCTTTCTTT
>TRBJ2-6|-|TRBV10-1|many
CASSRGEGSGANVLTF
TGCGCCAGCAGTCGGGGAGAAGGCTCTGGGGCCAACGTCCTGACTTTC
>TRBJ2-7|-|TRBV5-6|-
CASSLALMGAYKQYF
TGTGCCAGCAGCTTGGCCCTAATGGGGGCCTACAAGCAGTACTTC
>TRBJ1-1|-|TRBV7-3|many
CASSLTPRSAEAFF
TGTGCCAGCAGCTTAACCCCTCGGTCGGCTGAAGCTTTCTTT
>TRBJ1-6|-|TRBV4-2|-
CASSQDISNSPIHF
TGTGCCAGCAGCCAAGACATCTCTAATTCACCCATCCACTTT
>TRBJ1-2|-|TRBV3-1|many
CASSQQGAYGYTF
TGTGCCAGCAGCCAACAGGGTGCCTATGGCTACACCTTC
>TRBJ2-1|TRBD2|TRBV4-1|many
CASSQAAGRNNEQFF
TGCGCCAGCAGCCAAGCAGCGGGAAGAAACAATGAGCAGTTCTTC
>TRBJ1-4|-|TRBV2|many
CASSDRDIWLKLFF
TGTGCCAGCAGTGACAGGGACATTTGGTTGAAACTGTTTTTT
>TRBJ1-2|-|TRBV19|few
CASSTRSQGYGYTF
TGTGCCAGTAGTACCCGATCCCAGGGATATGGCTACACCTTC
>TRBJ1-1|-|TRBV6-1|many
CASSVSFGVLGAFF
TGTGCCAGCAGTGTCTCTTTTGGGGTCCTGGGCGCTTTCTTT